Following are 6 T cell receptor beta chains from one sample sequenced in a study of cytomegalovirus exposure and HLA in healthy donors (dated by TCRdb to about 2017). Library preparation used the immunoSEQ multiplex PCR assay. A mixture of 60 forward primers for TCR Vbeta segments and 13 reverse primers for TCR Jbeta segments was used in the multiplex PCR. Entries here come from immuneACCESS through TCRdb and include only in-frame sequences with V and J called. Some clones fail to appear in such tables; in the studies checked, an unresolved V gene covers under half of the shortfall, and the cause of the remainder is unknown. For this sample the table gives approximately 120,000 clones, of which 77% were detected only once. The top ten hold approximately 9.9% of the sample. The source material was PBMCs. These receptors were taken from a man aged 35 to 55 in good health and CMV-seropositive.

As for this clone: The junction does not match germline at one end; this may be a read error. The chain combines TRBV7-9 with TRBJ1-5, with D maybe TRBD1 (5 bases). This CDR3 contains 15 residues. Germline V gives CDR1 SEHNR, CDR2 FQNEAQ (reference sequence). The CDR3 nucleotides read TGTTCCAGCAGCTGGGAGGGACTTAGCAATCAGCCCCAGCATTTT. It translates to CSSSWEGLSNQPQHF.

This clone was seen more than once but under ten times. The germline gene is not matched at one end of the junction; a read error may be the cause. V gene TRBV14 combines with J gene TRBJ1-6; 7 positions match TRBD1. From germline, CDR1 is SGHDN and CDR2 FVKESK. This CDR3 has 16 residues. This CDR3 is CVSSQLGGRNNSPLHF. Here the CDR3 DNA reads TGTGTCAGCAGCCAGTTAGGGGGCCGTAATAATTCACCCCTCCACTTT.

This clone was recorded once. The rearrangement joins TRBV5-1 to TRBJ1-6; TRBD1 aligns across 8 bases. Germline values: CDR1 SGHRS, CDR2 YFSETQ. Trimming cost V 4 bases and J 2 bases; bases outside gene matches: 5. CDR3 length: 16 residues. CDR3 sequence reads: CASSAQGDPYNSPLHF. The CDR3 coding sequence is TGCGCCAGCAGCGCACAGGGGGACCCCTATAATTCACCCCTCCACTTT.

This clone occurred once. V and J are TRBV27 and TRBJ2-5; 7 nucleotides agree with TRBD1. The end of the DNA fits TRBJ2-7 better, so the J call may be wrong. Germline V gives CDR1 MNHEY, CDR2 SMNVEV (reference sequence). The CDR3 has 15 amino acids. CDR3 residues: CASSPDRVRAGEQYF. As DNA, the CDR3 is TGTGCCAGCAGTCCAGACAGGGTTCGGGCTGGCGAGCAGTACTTC.

This clone was observed a handful of times. CDR3 bases: TGTGCCAGCAGCTCTTCCTGGGACGGGAGCTCTGGGGCCAACGTCCTGACTTTC. This translates into CASSSSWDGSSGANVLTF. The chain recombines TRBV7-9 with TRBJ2-6; D may be TRBD2 (6 bases). The CDR3 totals 18 residues. The V end lost 4 bases, the J end lost 0 bases, and 16 bases lay between the germline ends. CDR1 SEHNR and CDR2 FQNEAQ come from the germline V gene (reference sequence).

This rearrangement joins TRBV11-3 to TRBJ2-3; TRBD1 matches at 9 bases. Germline V gene data show CDR1 as SGHNT and CDR2 as YENEEA. This CDR3 region has 14 residues. Trimming at V came to 4 bases and at J to 4 bases, leaving 3 bases not matched to a gene. CDR3: CASSSDRGPDTQYF. CDR3 nucleotide sequence: TGTGCCAGCAGCTCGGACAGGGGACCAGATACGCAGTATTTT.